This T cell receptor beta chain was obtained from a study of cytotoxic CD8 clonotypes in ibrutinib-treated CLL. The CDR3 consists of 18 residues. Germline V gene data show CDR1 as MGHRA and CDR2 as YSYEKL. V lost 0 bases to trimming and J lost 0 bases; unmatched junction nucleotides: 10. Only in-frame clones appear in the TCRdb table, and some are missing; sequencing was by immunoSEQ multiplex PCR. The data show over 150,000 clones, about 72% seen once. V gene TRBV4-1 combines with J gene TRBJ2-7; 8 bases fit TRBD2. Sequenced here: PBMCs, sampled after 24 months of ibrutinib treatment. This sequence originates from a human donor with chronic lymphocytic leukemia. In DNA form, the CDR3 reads TGCGCCAGCAGCCAAGATACTAGTCTAGCGGGTCTCTCCTACGAGCAGTACTTC. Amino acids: CASSQDTSLAGLSYEQYF.